What follows are 10 T cell receptor beta chains derived from one specimen sequenced in a study of blood T cell repertoires in COVID-19. TCRdb's table, derived via immunoSEQ multiplex PCR, lists solely in-frame clones and lacks some. The data hold approximately 290,000 clones, with nearly 90% observed a single time. Sequencing was performed on PBMCs or T cells enriched from blood (not recorded which). These receptors originate from a young woman with acute COVID-19.

The gene calls are TRBV27 and TRBJ2-7, with D unresolved. CDR1 and CDR2 (germline): MNHEY, SMNVEV (reference sequence). V lost 0 bases, J lost 2 bases, and 5 bases lay in between. The CDR3 consists of 13 residues. This chain's CDR3 is CASSLSGAYEQYF. The DNA of the CDR3 is TGTGCCAGCAGTTTATCGGGCGCCTACGAGCAGTACTTC.

The genes are TRBV29-1 and TRBJ2-7; D not resolved. Trimming stripped 1 base from V and 2 bases from J, with 18 bases between. Germline V CDR1 and CDR2: SQVTM, ANQGSEA. The CDR3 has 16 amino acids. The DNA of the CDR3 is TGCAGCGTTGAAGGTGACGGAAACAGAAACACCTACGAGCAGTACTTC. Residues: CSVEGDGNRNTYEQYF.

The chain combines TRBV2 with TRBJ1-1; perhaps TRBD1 as D (6 bases). V shed 7 bases and J shed 4 bases, with 19 bases lying between them. The CDR3 length is 15 residues. Per the germline V gene, CDR1 is SNHLY and CDR2 is FYNNEI. This CDR3 is CASKVQGLSGTEAFF. CDR3 sequence (DNA): TGTGCCAGCAAGGTACAGGGCCTATCGGGCACTGAAGCTTTCTTT.

This sequence joins TRBV15 and TRBJ1-4; D may be TRBD1 (5 bases). The CDR3 is 15 amino acids. Germline V gene sequence: CDR1 LNHNV, CDR2 YYDKDF (reference sequence). Trimming removed 0 bases at V and 8 bases at J, with 13 bases between. CDR3 amino acids: CATSRDSGVGEKLFF. CDR3 DNA: TGTGCCACCAGCAGAGATTCGGGGGTGGGCGAAAAACTGTTTTTT.

In its sample, this clone was seen a few times. This chain uses TRBV25-1 with TRBJ1-1; D possibly corresponds to TRBD1 (5 bases). The germline V gene encodes CDR1 MGHDK and CDR2 SYGVNS. V lost 5 bases to trimming and J lost 4 bases, with 11 bases between them. The CDR3 has 13 residues. The CDR3 spells CASSSWGGTEAFF. DNA of the CDR3: TGTGCCAGCAGTAGCTGGGGGGGCACTGAAGCTTTCTTT.

The chain joins TRBV12-3 or TRBV12-4 to TRBJ2-5; 7 positions match TRBD2. The CDR3 extends over 13 amino acids. V trimming: 9 bases; J trimming: 4 bases; junction bases outside the gene matches: 8. The CDR3 region has the DNA TGTGCCAGTTCTAGCGGAGTAAGAGAGACCCAGTACTTC. Protein sequence: CASSSGVRETQYF.

This sequence joins TRBV28 and TRBJ2-3, with TRBD2 identical over 9 bases. Germline V lookup: CDR1 MDHEN, CDR2 SYDVKM. This CDR3 region has 16 residues. The J segment lost 0 bases and the V segment lost 4 bases, leaving 5 bases of the junction unmatched. CDR3 nucleotides: TGTGCCAGCAGTTCCCCGACTAGCGGTAGCACAGATACGCAGTATTTT. It is translated as CASSSPTSGSTDTQYF. The full variable domain, in which reference TRBV28 and TRBJ2-3 provide the parts outside the CDR3, is DVKVTQSSRYLVKRTGEKVFLECVQDMDHENMFWYRQDPGLGLRLIYFSYDVKMKEKGDIPEGYSVSREKKERFSLILESASTNQTSMYLCASSSPTSGSTDTQYFGPGTRLTVL.

The V gene is TRBV19, the J gene TRBJ2-1, with 9 positions matching TRBD2. The CDR3 length is 15 residues. Germline CDR1 LNHDA, CDR2 SQIVND (reference sequence). J gave up 7 bases and V 5 bases, and 9 bases lay outside the gene matches. The CDR3 is CASSLGLASMNEQFF. The CDR3, as DNA: TGTGCCAGTAGTCTTGGACTAGCGTCCATGAATGAGCAGTTCTTC.

This clone was recorded a few times. The genes are TRBV5-1 and TRBJ1-2; 10 nucleotides agree with TRBD1. The V gene's germline CDR1 is SGHRS and CDR2 YFSETQ. The CDR3 length is 16 residues. The ends lost 5 bases at V and 6 bases at J; junction bases unmatched: 13. The DNA for the CDR3 is TGCGCCAGCAGACTCCCATCGGACAGGGGGTCGGATGGCTACACCTTC. Translation: CASRLPSDRGSDGYTF. Complete variable domain (other parts from reference TRBV5-1 and TRBJ1-2): KAGVTQTPRYLIKTRGQQVTLSCSPISGHRSVSWYQQTPGQGLQFLFEYFSETQRNKGNFPGRFSGRQFSNSRSEMNVSTLELGDSALYLCASRLPSDRGSDGYTFGSGTRLTVV.

The chain carries TRBV11-2 and TRBJ2-1; 7 bases line up with TRBD2. CDR1 and CDR2 (germline): SGHAT, FQNNGV. V lost 1 base to trimming and J lost 4 bases; unmatched junction nucleotides: 4. CDR3 size: 15 residues. CDR3 protein: CASSLGGGGYNEQFF. In DNA form, the CDR3 reads TGTGCCAGCAGCTTAGGGGGGGGTGGGTACAATGAGCAGTTCTTC.